This T cell receptor (beta chain) was captured by sequencing in a study of cytomegalovirus exposure and HLA in healthy donors. A note on this clone: The antigen remains unidentified.

Germline V gives CDR1 SGHDT, CDR2 YYEEEE. The CDR3 length is 15 residues. V lost 1 base to trimming and J lost 8 bases; unmatched junction nucleotides: 8. Study results and caveats: The authors later found HLA-associated TCR beta chains more clonally expanded than equally common others. A later analysis linked a missense variant in DCLRE1C to the trimming of TCR beta V and J genes. TCR beta V segments were, for the most part, productive about 87% or about 30% of the time in an earlier analysis. In a later analysis, specific HLA alleles were associated with some 16,000 TCR beta sequences at a 0.05 false discovery rate.

The PCR used 60 Vbeta and 13 Jbeta primers. TCRdb's table, derived via immunoSEQ multiplex PCR, lists solely in-frame clones and lacks some. The top ten hold approximately 8% of the sample, which has more than 85,000 clones, around 77% seen once. The sample taken for sequencing was PBMCs. The chain is built from TRBV5-6 and TRBJ2-1; TRBD2 agrees at 8 bases. The TCR sequence derives from a female donor in good health and CMV-seronegative. CDR3 region: CASSLRWSGGDEQFF. Here the CDR3 DNA reads TGTGCCAGCAGCTTGCGCTGGTCGGGGGGGGATGAGCAGTTCTTC. The full variable domain, in which reference TRBV5-6 and TRBJ2-1 provide the parts outside the CDR3, is DAGVTQSPTHLIKTRGQQVTLRCSPKSGHDTVSWYQQALGQGPQFIFQYYEEEERQRGNFPDRFSGHQFPNYSSELNVNALLLGDSALYLCASSLRWSGGDEQFFGPGTRLTVL.